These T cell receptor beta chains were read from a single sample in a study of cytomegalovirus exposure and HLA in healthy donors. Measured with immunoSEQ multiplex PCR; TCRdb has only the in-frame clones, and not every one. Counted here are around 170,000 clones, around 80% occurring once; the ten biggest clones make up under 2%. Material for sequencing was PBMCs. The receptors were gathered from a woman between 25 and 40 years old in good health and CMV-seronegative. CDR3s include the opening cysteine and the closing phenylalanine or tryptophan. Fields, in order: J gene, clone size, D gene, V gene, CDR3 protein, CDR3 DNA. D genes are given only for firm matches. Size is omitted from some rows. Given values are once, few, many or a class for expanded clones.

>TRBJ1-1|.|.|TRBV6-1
CASRAMDSFNTEAFF
TGTGCCAGCAGGGCTATGGACAGTTTCAACACTGAAGCTTTCTTT
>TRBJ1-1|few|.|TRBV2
CASSEQGPSAEAFF
TGTGCCAGCAGTGAACAGGGGCCAAGCGCTGAAGCTTTCTTT
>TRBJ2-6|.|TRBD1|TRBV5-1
CASSLVMGTGLNSGANVLTF
TGCGCCAGCAGCTTGGTTATGGGGACAGGACTCAACTCTGGGGCCAACGTCCTGACTTTC
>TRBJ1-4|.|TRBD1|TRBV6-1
CASSRQGFYEKLFF
TGTGCCAGCAGTAGACAGGGGTTTTATGAAAAACTGTTTTTT
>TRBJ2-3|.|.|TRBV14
CASSQLRGGQMSTDTQYF
TGTGCCAGCAGCCAACTTCGAGGTGGACAGATGAGCACAGATACGCAGTATTTT
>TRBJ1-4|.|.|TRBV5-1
CASSLVEFSGKLFF
TGCGCCAGCAGCTTGGTCGAGTTCTCCGGAAAACTGTTTTTT
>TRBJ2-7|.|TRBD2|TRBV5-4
CASSLGLAGGNYEQYF
TGTGCCAGCAGCTTGGGACTAGCGGGGGGAAACTACGAGCAGTACTTC
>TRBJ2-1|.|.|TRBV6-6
CASSHRPSSYNEQFF
TGTGCCAGCAGTCACCGTCCTAGCTCCTACAATGAGCAGTTCTTC
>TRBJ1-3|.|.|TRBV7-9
CASSSLQGWGAGNTIYF
TGTGCCAGCAGTTCTCTTCAGGGTTGGGGTGCTGGAAACACCATATATTTT
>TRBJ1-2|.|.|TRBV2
CASSRRTAYGYTF
TGTGCCAGCAGCCGCCGGACAGCATATGGCTACACCTTC
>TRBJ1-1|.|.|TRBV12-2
CASRPQATNTEAFF
TGTGCAAGTCGACCACAGGCTACGAACACTGAAGCTTTCTTT
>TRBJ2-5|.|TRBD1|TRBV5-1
CASSLGQGAAETQYF
TGCGCCAGCAGCTTGGGACAGGGGGCGGCCGAGACCCAGTACTTC
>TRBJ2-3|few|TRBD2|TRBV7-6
CASSSGLAGAGDTQYF
TGTGCCAGCAGCTCGGGACTAGCGGGGGCCGGGGATACGCAGTATTTT
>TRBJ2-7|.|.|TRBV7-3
CASSLNEGDEQYF
TGTGCCAGCAGCTTAAATGAGGGAGACGAGCAGTACTTC
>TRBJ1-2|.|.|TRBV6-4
CASSDHNYGYTF
TGTGCCAGCAGTGACCATAACTATGGCTACACCTTC
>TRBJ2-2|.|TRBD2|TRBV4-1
CASSLQLAGRTGELFF
TGCGCCAGCAGCCTCCAGCTAGCGGGGCGGACCGGGGAGCTGTTTTTT
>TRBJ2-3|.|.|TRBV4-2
CASSQDLAGNTQYF
TGTGCCAGCAGCCAAGATTTGGCGGGGAATACGCAGTATTTT
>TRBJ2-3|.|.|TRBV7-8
CASSHPNTDTQYF
TGTGCCAGCAGCCATCCAAACACAGATACGCAGTATTTT
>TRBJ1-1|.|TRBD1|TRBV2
CASRDNRGVMNTEAFF
TGTGCCAGCAGAGACAACAGGGGCGTAATGAACACTGAAGCTTTCTTT
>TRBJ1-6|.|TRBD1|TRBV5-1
CASSLAGLRGGVSYNSPLHF
TGCGCCAGCAGCTTGGCCGGCCTTAGAGGGGGCGTCTCCTATAATTCACCCCTCCACTTT
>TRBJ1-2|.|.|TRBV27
CASSFDTTYVGYTF
TGTGCCAGCAGTTTCGACACCACCTATGTAGGCTACACCTTC
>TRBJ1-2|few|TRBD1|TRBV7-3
CASSSNQGAYGYTF
TGTGCCAGCAGCTCCAATCAGGGGGCATATGGCTACACCTTC
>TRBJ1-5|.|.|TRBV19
CASSIRRSPSNQPQHF
TGTGCCAGTAGTATTAGGCGGAGTCCTAGCAATCAGCCCCAGCATTTT
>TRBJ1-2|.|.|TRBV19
CASSGINYGYTF
TGTGCCAGTAGTGGCATCAACTATGGCTACACCTTC
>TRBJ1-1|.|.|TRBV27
CASSLSGAAGAFF
TGTGCCAGCAGTTTATCGGGGGCAGCCGGGGCTTTCTTT
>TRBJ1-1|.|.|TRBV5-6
CASSRQVLAMNTEAFF
TGTGCCAGCAGCCGACAGGTCCTGGCCATGAACACTGAAGCTTTCTTT
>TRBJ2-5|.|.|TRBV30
CAWNPTVAETQYF
TGTGCCTGGAACCCGACAGTGGCTGAGACCCAGTACTTC
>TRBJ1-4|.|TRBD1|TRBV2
CASTHRDSNEKLFF
TGTGCCAGCACCCATAGGGACAGTAATGAAAAACTGTTTTTT
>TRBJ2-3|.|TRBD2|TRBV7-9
CASSPGTSGGSDTQYF
TGTGCCAGCAGCCCTGGGACTAGCGGGGGGTCAGATACGCAGTATTTT
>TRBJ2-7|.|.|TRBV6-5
CASSPHPDSQQYF
TGTGCCAGCAGCCCCCACCCTGATAGTCAGCAGTACTTC
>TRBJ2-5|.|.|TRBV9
CASSVVANQGETQYF
TGTGCCAGCAGCGTAGTAGCTAACCAGGGAGAGACCCAGTACTTC
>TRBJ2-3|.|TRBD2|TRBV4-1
CASSQDGTSGGTDTQYF
TGCGCCAGCAGCCAAGACGGGACTAGCGGCGGCACAGATACGCAGTATTTT
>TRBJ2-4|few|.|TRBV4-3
CASSPTTLAKNIQYF
TGCGCCAGCAGCCCCACCACTCTAGCCAAAAACATTCAGTACTTC
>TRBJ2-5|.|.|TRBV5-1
CASNEGRQETQYF
TGCGCCAGCAATGAGGGTCGACAAGAGACCCAGTACTTC
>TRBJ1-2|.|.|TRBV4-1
CASSQYSSGEQVLYGYTF
TGCGCCAGCAGCCAATATTCCTCGGGAGAACAGGTTTTATATGGCTACACCTTC
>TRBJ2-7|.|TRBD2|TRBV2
CASRITSGGAVLAYEQYF
TGTGCCAGCAGAATTACTAGCGGGGGGGCGGTCTTGGCCTACGAGCAGTACTTC
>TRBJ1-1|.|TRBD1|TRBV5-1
CASSSDRVFPEAFF
TGCGCCAGCAGCTCGGACAGGGTCTTTCCTGAAGCTTTCTTT
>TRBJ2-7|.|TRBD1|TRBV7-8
CASSFPGQGISNEQYF
TGTGCCAGCAGCTTCCCAGGACAGGGGATCTCGAACGAGCAGTACTTC
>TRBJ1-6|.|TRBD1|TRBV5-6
CASSWDRGHSPLHF
TGTGCCAGCAGCTGGGACAGGGGGCATTCACCCCTCCACTTT
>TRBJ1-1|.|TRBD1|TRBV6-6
CASSSTGGWTEAFF
TGTGCCAGCAGTTCCACAGGGGGCTGGACTGAAGCTTTCTTT
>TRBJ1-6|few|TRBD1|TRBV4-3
CASSLRRGTEYNSPLHF
TGCGCCAGCAGCCTCAGGAGGGGGACAGAGTATAATTCACCCCTCCACTTT
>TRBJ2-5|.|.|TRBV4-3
CASSQDILQGQETQYF
TGCGCCAGCAGCCAAGACATCCTCCAGGGCCAAGAGACCCAGTACTTC
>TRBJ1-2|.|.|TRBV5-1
CASSDSMFREGYGYTF
TGCGCCAGCAGCGACTCCATGTTCCGGGAGGGCTATGGCTACACCTTC
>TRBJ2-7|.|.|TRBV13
CASSLARGLSSYEQYF
TGTGCCAGCAGCTTAGCGAGGGGGTTGAGCTCCTACGAGCAGTACTTC
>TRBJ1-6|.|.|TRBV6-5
CASSLSLIGGSPLHF
TGTGCCAGCAGTTTGTCACTGATTGGTGGTTCACCCCTCCACTTT